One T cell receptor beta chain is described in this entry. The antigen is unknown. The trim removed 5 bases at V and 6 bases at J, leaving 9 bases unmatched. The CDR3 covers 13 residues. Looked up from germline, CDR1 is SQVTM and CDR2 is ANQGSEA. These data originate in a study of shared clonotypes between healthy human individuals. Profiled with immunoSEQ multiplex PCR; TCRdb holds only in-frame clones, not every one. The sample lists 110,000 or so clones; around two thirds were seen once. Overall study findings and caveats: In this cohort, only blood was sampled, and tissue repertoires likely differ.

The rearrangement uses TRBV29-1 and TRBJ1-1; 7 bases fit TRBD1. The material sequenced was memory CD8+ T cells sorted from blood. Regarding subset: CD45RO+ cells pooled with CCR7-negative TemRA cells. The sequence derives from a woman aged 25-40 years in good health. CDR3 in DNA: TGCAGCGTTCACCTGGCAGGGGGACCTGAAGCTTTCTTT. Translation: CSVHLAGGPEAFF.